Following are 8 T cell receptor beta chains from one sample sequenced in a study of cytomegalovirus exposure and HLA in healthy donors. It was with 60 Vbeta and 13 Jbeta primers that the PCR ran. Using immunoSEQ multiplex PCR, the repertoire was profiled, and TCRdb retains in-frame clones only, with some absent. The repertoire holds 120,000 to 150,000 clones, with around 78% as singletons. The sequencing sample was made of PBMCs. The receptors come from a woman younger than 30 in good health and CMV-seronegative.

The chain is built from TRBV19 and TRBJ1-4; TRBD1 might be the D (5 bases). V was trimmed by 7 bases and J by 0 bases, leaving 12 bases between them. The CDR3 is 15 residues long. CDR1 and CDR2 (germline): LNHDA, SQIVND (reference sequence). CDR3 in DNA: TGTGCCAGTAACCCGGACACTTCAACTAATGAAAAACTGTTTTTT. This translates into CASNPDTSTNEKLFF.

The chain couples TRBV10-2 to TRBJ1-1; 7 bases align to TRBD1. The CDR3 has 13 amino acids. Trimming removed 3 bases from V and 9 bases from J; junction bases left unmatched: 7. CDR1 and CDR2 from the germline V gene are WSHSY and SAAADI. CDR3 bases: TGCGCCAGCAGTGATGGACAGGACCTCAAAGCTTTCTTT. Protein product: CASSDGQDLKAFF.

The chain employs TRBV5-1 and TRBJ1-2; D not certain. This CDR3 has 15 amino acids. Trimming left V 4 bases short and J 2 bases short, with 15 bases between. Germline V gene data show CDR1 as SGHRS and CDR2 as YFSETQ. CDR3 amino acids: CASSTFSTVNYGYTF. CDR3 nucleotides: TGCGCCAGCAGCACCTTTTCTACAGTCAACTATGGCTACACCTTC.

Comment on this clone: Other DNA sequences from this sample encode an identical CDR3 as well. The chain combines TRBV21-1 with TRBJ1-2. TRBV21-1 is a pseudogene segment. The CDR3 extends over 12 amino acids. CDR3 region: CASSGSGCGYTF. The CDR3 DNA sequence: TGTGCCAGCAGCGGGAGTGGCTGTGGCTACACCTTC.

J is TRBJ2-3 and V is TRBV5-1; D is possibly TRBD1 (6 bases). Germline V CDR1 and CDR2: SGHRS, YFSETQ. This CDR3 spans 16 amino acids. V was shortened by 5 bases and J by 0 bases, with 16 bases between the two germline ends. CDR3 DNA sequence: TGCGCCAGCAGATATACTACAGGGTTAAGCACAGATACGCAGTATTTT. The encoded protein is CASRYTTGLSTDTQYF.

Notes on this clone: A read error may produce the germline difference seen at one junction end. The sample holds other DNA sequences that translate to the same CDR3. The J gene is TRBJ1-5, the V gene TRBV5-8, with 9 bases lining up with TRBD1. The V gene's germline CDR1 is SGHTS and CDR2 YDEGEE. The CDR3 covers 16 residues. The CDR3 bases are TGCGCCAGCAGCTCAGCGGGACAGGGCAGCAATCAGCCCCAGCATTTT. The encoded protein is CASSSAGQGSNQPQHF.

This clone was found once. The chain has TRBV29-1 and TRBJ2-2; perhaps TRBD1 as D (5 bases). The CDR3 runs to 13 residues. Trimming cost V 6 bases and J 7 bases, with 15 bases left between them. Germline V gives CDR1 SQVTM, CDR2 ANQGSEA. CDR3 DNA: TGCAGCGTCGCTCCGACAGAGTACGGGGAGCTGTTTTTT. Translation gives CSVAPTEYGELFF.

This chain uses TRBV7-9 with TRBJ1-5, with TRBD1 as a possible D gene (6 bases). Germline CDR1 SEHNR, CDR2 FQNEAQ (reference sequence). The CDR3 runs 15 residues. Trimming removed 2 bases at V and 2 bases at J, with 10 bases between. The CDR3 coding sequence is TGTGCCAGCAGCTTACAGGGGAGCGGCAATCAGCCCCAGCATTTT. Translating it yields CASSLQGSGNQPQHF.